This passage covers 10 T cell receptor beta chains from one sample sequenced in a study of T cell repertoires in aging, cancer and after chemotherapy. Peripheral blood genomic DNA, not sorted cells or RNA, was the template. A mixed TRB-A/B primer pool amplified rearranged TRB by multiplex touch-down PCR. One entry per CDR3 protein, called by TCRdb with MiXCR from the multiplex PCR reads. The table records around 3,800 distinct CDR3 sequences, under 30% of them present only once. The sample was blood. The source is a human donor in good health.

V gene TRBV21-1 combines with J gene TRBJ2-1. TRBV21-1 is termed a pseudogene. This CDR3 contains 14 residues. As DNA, the CDR3 is TGTGCCAGCAGCTTAAAAGGTGGCTACCGGGAGCAGTTCTTC. This encodes CASSLKGGYREQFF.

The sample holds a few counts of this clonotype. The chain's CDR3 is CAWSVTARTEAFF. The CDR3, as DNA: TGTGCCTGGAGTGTAACGGCGCGGACTGAAGCTTTCTTT. The chain couples TRBV30 to TRBJ1-1; the D is unclear. The CDR3 is 13 residues long. V lost 0 bases and J 5 bases, leaving 10 bases between the germline ends. The germline V gene has CDR1 GTSNPN and CDR2 SVGIG (reference sequence).

The CDR3 DNA is TGTGCCAGCAGCCCCCGGACAGAAATCTATGGCTACACCTTC. It encodes CASSPRTEIYGYTF. The V gene is TRBV5-5, the J gene TRBJ1-2; D is possibly TRBD1 (6 bases). The CDR3 totals 14 residues. The germline CDR1 and CDR2 sequences are SGHKS and YYEKEE (reference sequence). V was shortened by 4 bases and J by 4 bases, with 14 bases between the two germline ends. Variable domain in full (rest from reference TRBV5-5 and TRBJ1-2): DAGVTQSPTHLIKTRGQQVTLRCSPISGHKSVSWYQQVLGQGPQFIFQYYEKEERGRGNFPDRFSARQFPNYSSELNVNALLLGDSALYLCASSPRTEIYGYTFGSGTRLTVV.

This clonotype was detected only a few times. This chain connects TRBV12-3 or TRBV12-4 to TRBJ1-6; 7 bases match TRBD1. The CDR3 runs 13 residues. V lost 3 bases to trimming and J lost 8 bases; unmatched junction nucleotides: 1. As DNA, the CDR3 is TGTGCCAGCAGTTTGACAGGGTATTCACCCCTCCACTTT. This translates into CASSLTGYSPLHF.

The rearrangement joins TRBV10-1 to TRBJ1-1; a possible D gene is TRBD1 (6 bases). With 11 bases removed from V and 4 bases from J, the gap between germline ends came to 17 bases. The germline V gene encodes CDR1 WNHNN and CDR2 SYGVQD (reference sequence). This CDR3 is 13 amino acids long. The CDR3 sequence is CAPEGGLCTEAFF. CDR3 nucleotide sequence: TGCGCCCCAGAAGGGGGGCTTTGCACTGAAGCTTTCTTT.

Relative to its sample, this clonotype is medium-sized. The J gene is TRBJ1-1, the V gene TRBV15, with D maybe TRBD1 (6 bases). Germline V gene sequence: CDR1 LNHNV, CDR2 YYDKDF (reference sequence). The CDR3 length is 14 residues. Trimming left V 3 bases short and J 7 bases short, with 15 bases between. The CDR3 nucleotides read TGTGCCACCAGCAGGACACTAGAACAGGGTGAAGCTTTCTTT. It is translated as CATSRTLEQGEAFF.

The V and J genes are TRBV20-1 and TRBJ2-1; TRBD2 is a possible D gene (6 bases). CDR3 length: 17 amino acids. Germline-derived CDR1 and CDR2 are DFQATT and SNEGSKA (reference sequence). V was trimmed by 6 bases and J by 0 bases, leaving 21 bases between them. In DNA form, the CDR3 reads TGCAGTGCCTTCAAGGCCGGGGGTCCTCCCTCCTACAATGAGCAGTTCTTC. Its protein is CSAFKAGGPPSYNEQFF.

This clonotype was observed once. A much larger clone is a single base away; this may be a read error. The CDR3 region is CASVYNEQFF. CDR3 sequence (DNA): TGTGCCAGCGTGTACAATGAGCAGTTCTTC. V and J are TRBV6-1 and TRBJ2-1; D unclear. V gave up 8 bases and J gave up 4 bases, with 3 bases separating them. The CDR3 spans 10 residues. Germline V CDR1 and CDR2: MNHNS, SASEGT.

The V call is TRBV10-3, the J call TRBJ2-1; 8 nucleotides align to TRBD2. CDR1 and CDR2 from the germline V gene are ENHRY and SYGVKD. CDR3 length: 17 residues. The junction had 9 bases not matched to a gene; V was cut back by 0 bases and J by 5 bases. The CDR3 reads CAISESGRGLVNNEQFF. DNA of the CDR3: TGTGCCATCAGTGAGTCGGGGAGGGGACTAGTAAACAATGAGCAGTTCTTC.

This clonotype occurred a few times. The genes are TRBV12-3 or TRBV12-4 and TRBJ1-6; no reliable D call. Trimming pared 0 bases from V and 10 bases from J, leaving 7 bases between. This CDR3 has 13 amino acids. This CDR3 is CASSLADRSPLHF. Written as DNA, the CDR3 is TGTGCCAGCAGTTTAGCGGATAGATCACCCCTCCACTTT.